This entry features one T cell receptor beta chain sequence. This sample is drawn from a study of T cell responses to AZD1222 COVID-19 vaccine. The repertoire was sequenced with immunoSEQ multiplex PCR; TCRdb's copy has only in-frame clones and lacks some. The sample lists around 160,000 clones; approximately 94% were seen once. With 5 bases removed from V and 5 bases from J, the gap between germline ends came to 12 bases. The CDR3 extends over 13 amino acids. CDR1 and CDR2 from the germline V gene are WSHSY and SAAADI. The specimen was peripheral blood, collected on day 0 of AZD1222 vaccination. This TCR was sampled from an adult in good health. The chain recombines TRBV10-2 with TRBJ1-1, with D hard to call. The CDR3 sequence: CASSSTRETEAFF. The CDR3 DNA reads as TGCGCCAGCAGTAGTACTAGGGAGACTGAAGCTTTCTTT.